This T cell receptor beta chain emerged from a study of cytomegalovirus exposure and HLA in healthy donors. The study, taken as a whole, reports: Productive status was seen about 90% or about 30% of the time for most TCR beta V segments in an earlier analysis.

PCR involved 60 Vbeta and 13 Jbeta primers. Using immunoSEQ multiplex PCR, the repertoire was profiled, and TCRdb retains in-frame clones only, with some absent. The sample has roughly 100,000 clones, more than 60% seen once. Germline CDR1 reads SGHDT; CDR2 reads YYEEEE. The CDR3 extends over 12 amino acids. On this clone itself: Its antigen remains unidentified. The junction departs from the called germline gene at one end, perhaps through a read error.

The chain joins TRBV5-6 to TRBJ2-7; tentative D call: TRBD2 (7 bases). The sequenced sample was PBMCs. This TCR derives from a man between 60 and 70 years old in good health and CMV-seronegative. The CDR3, as DNA: TGTGCCAGCAGCTTGGAGGGCAGGGGAGCGGGATTC. Its translation: CASSLEGRGAGF.